These 15 T cell receptor beta chains share one sample of origin, sequenced in a study of shared clonotypes between healthy human individuals. Naive-designated CD8 cells lacked CD45RO, were positively enriched for CCR7, and omitted terminally differentiated effector memory CD45RA+ cells. Using immunoSEQ multiplex PCR, the repertoire was profiled, and TCRdb retains in-frame clones only, with some absent. The table lists about 1.9 million clones, just over 90% of them singletons. What was sequenced was naive CD8+ T cells from PBMCs. Every receptor here comes from a man between 18 and 35 years old in good health. Some clones in this sample may be carry-over from other donors' samples.

The chain recombines TRBV6-1 with TRBJ2-2; no reliable D call. The CDR3 extends over 13 amino acids. Trimming removed 3 bases from V and 5 bases from J, with 7 bases in between. In germline, CDR1 is MNHNS, CDR2 SASEGT. CDR3 in DNA: TGTGCCAGCAGTGAGGTCCAGACCGGGGAGCTGTTTTTT. Amino acids: CASSEVQTGELFF.

The V and J genes are TRBV29-1 and TRBJ2-7; weak D call: TRBD1 (5 bases). The V end was cut by 4 bases, the J end by 2 bases, with 21 bases between. CDR1 and CDR2 from the germline V gene are SQVTM and ANQGSEA. This CDR3 has 16 residues. CDR3 sequence reads: CSVVGQRGPRAYEQYF. The CDR3 bases are TGCAGCGTTGTAGGCCAAAGGGGCCCCAGGGCCTACGAGCAGTACTTC.

The chain combines TRBV7-3 with TRBJ1-1; D uncertain. V lost 0 bases, J lost 1 base, and 12 bases lay in between. The CDR3 contains 16 residues. Per the germline V gene, CDR1 is SGHTA and CDR2 is FQGTGA. As DNA, the CDR3 is TGTGCCAGCAGCTTAACGTATAAGCAAGGGAACACTGAAGCTTTCTTT. This translates into CASSLTYKQGNTEAFF. The variable domain in full, completed from reference TRBV7-3 and TRBJ1-1, reads GAGVSQTPSNKVTEKGKYVELRCDPISGHTALYWYRQSLGQGPEFLIYFQGTGAADDSGLPNDRFFAVRPEGSVSTLKIQRTERGDSAVYLCASSLTYKQGNTEAFFGQGTRLTVV.

The chain uses TRBV29-1 and TRBJ2-3, with TRBD1 identical over 8 bases. The CDR3 extends over 14 amino acids. The J segment lost 3 bases and the V segment lost 5 bases, leaving 7 bases of the junction unmatched. Per the germline V gene, CDR1 is SQVTM and CDR2 is ANQGSEA. In DNA form, the CDR3 reads TGCAGCGTTCGACAGGGGTTTCGGACAGATACGCAGTATTTT. Encoded protein: CSVRQGFRTDTQYF.

The chain couples TRBV4-3 to TRBJ2-2, with 7 bases that match TRBD2. Germline CDR1 reads LGHNA; CDR2 reads YSLEER. V was pared by 5 bases and J by 0 bases, with 9 bases of the junction left unmatched. This CDR3 spans 17 amino acids. CDR3 sequence reads: CASSFTVAGANTGELFF. The CDR3 DNA follows: TGCGCCAGCAGCTTTACGGTAGCGGGCGCGAACACCGGGGAGCTGTTTTTT.

This clone came up once. A much larger clone lies a single base off, so this may be a read error. Other DNA sequences of this sample code for an identical CDR3. This chain uses TRBV28 with TRBJ1-5; D gene unclear. V was clipped by 3 bases and J by 0 bases, with 3 bases between them. The CDR3 covers 13 residues. The germline gives CDR1 MDHEN, CDR2 SYDVKM. This chain's CDR3 is CASSFYSNQPQHF. DNA for the CDR3: TGTGCCAGCAGTTTTTATAGCAATCAGCCCCAGCATTTT.

The CDR3 nucleotides read TGTGCCAGCAGTACAAATACTCAGATAGGGACAGATGAGCAGCATTTT. Its protein is CASSTNTQIGTDEQHF. The genes are TRBV27 and TRBJ1-5, with 7 bases matching TRBD1. The CDR3 consists of 16 residues. The germline V gene encodes CDR1 MNHEY and CDR2 SMNVEV (reference sequence). V was clipped by 5 bases and J by 13 bases; unmatched bases: 20.

The chain employs TRBV27 and TRBJ2-3, with 7 nucleotides matching TRBD2. The CDR3 has 16 residues. The junction had 10 bases not matched to a gene; V was cut back by 5 bases and J by 2 bases. Germline-derived CDR1 and CDR2 are MNHEY and SMNVEV (reference sequence). The CDR3 DNA follows: TGTGCCAGCAGTACCCTGGGAGGGTTTTCCACAGATACGCAGTATTTT. Its translation: CASSTLGGFSTDTQYF.

This CDR3 is CASSLSGFGNTEAFF. CDR3 nucleotides: TGTGCCAGCAGCTTATCCGGGTTTGGGAACACTGAAGCTTTCTTT. This chain joins TRBV7-3 and TRBJ1-1; D gene ambiguous. The CDR3 sequence is 15 residues long. Germline V gene lookup returns CDR1 SGHTA and CDR2 FQGTGA. V was trimmed by 2 bases and J by 1 base, leaving 11 bases between them.

Points on this clone: Other DNA sequences within the sample encode an identical CDR3. The V gene is TRBV9, the J gene TRBJ2-7; the D gene could be TRBD1 or TRBD2 (6 bases each). The V gene lost 4 bases and the J gene lost 4 bases, with 15 bases spanning the gap. The CDR3 contains 14 residues. Germline V gene data show CDR1 as SGDLS and CDR2 as YYNGEE. The CDR3 nucleotides are TGTGCCAGCAGCCCGGACGGAGGGGGATACGAGCAGTACTTC. Protein sequence: CASSPDGGGYEQYF.

This clone was found a few times. J is TRBJ1-1 and V is TRBV11-2; no clear D gene. The germline V and J ends were trimmed by 3 bases and 7 bases, with 6 bases remaining between them. CDR1 and CDR2 (germline): SGHAT, FQNNGV. This CDR3 has 11 residues. Here the CDR3 DNA reads TGTGCCAGCAGCTTCCAGAGTGAAGCTTTCTTT. It specifies CASSFQSEAFF.

The chain couples TRBV29-1 to TRBJ1-1; D call uncertain. V was cut by 2 bases and J by 4 bases, with 17 bases left in between. This CDR3 spans 15 amino acids. The germline CDR1 and CDR2 sequences are SQVTM and ANQGSEA. CDR3 protein: CSVESAVRSRTEAFF. DNA for the CDR3: TGCAGCGTTGAATCGGCAGTTCGAAGTCGCACTGAAGCTTTCTTT.

This chain links TRBV9 with TRBJ2-6; 7 bases match TRBD1. The germline gives CDR1 SGDLS, CDR2 YYNGEE. The CDR3 has 16 amino acids. After removal of 3 bases from V and 0 bases from J, the junction contained 3 bases not matched to a gene. CDR3 coding DNA: TGTGCCAGCAGCGACCGACAGGGCTCTGGGGCCAACGTCCTGACTTTC. Its protein is CASSDRQGSGANVLTF.

The chain links TRBV7-9 to TRBJ2-2; TRBD1 aligns across 10 bases. CDR3 length: 15 amino acids. Germline loops: CDR1 SEHNR, CDR2 FQNEAQ (reference sequence). J lost 5 bases, V lost 5 bases, and 5 bases had no gene match. The CDR3 sequence is CASSETGGRTGELFF. In DNA form, the CDR3 reads TGTGCCAGCAGCGAGACAGGGGGCCGGACCGGGGAGCTGTTTTTT.

The CDR3 DNA sequence: TGTGCCAGCAGTGAAGGCGGGGCGGTGGCTTTCTTT. It encodes CASSEGGAVAFF. The chain uses TRBV6-1 and TRBJ1-1; possibly TRBD1 for D (5 bases). CDR1 is MNHNS, CDR2 SASEGT, per germline. The CDR3 is 12 residues long. V lost 1 base and J 11 bases, leaving 11 bases between the germline ends.